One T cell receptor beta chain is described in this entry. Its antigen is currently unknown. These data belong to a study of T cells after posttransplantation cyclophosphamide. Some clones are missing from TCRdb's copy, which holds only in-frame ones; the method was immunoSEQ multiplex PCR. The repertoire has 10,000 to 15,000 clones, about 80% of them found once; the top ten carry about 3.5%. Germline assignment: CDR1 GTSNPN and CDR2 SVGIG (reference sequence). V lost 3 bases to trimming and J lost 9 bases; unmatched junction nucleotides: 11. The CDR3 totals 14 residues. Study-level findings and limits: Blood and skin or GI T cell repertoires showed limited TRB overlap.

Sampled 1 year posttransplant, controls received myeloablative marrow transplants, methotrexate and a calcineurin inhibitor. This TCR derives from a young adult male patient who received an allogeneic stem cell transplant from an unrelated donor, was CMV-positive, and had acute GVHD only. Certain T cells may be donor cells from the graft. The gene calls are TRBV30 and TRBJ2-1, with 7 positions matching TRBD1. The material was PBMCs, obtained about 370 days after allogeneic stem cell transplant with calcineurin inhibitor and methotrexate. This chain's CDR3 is CAWRTGVGDTEQFF. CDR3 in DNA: TGTGCCTGGAGAACAGGGGTGGGGGACACTGAGCAGTTCTTC.